At least ten counts were recorded for the clone carrying this T cell receptor (beta chain). TCRdb analysed the RT-PCR reads with MiXCR anew, one entry per CDR3 protein. The table lists 650,000 to 800,000 distinct CDR3 sequences, roughly 14% of them singletons, with around 6.5% in the top ten. CDR1 and CDR2 from the germline V gene are SQVTM and ANQGSEA. V dropped 8 bases and J dropped 1 base, with 20 bases sitting between them. The CDR3 runs to 15 residues. The record originates from a study of response to subunit inactivated influenza vaccine. The sequencing here drew on PBMCs from blood, taken 14 to 15 days before vaccination. V gene TRBV29-1 combines with J gene TRBJ1-1, with a possible D match to TRBD1 (6 bases). This clonotype was sampled from a man aged 45-60 years who received an inactivated influenza vaccine. The CDR3 is CSTPSGGAQNTEAFF. The CDR3 DNA is TGCAGCACTCCCAGTGGGGGGGCCCAGAACACTGAAGCTTTCTTT.